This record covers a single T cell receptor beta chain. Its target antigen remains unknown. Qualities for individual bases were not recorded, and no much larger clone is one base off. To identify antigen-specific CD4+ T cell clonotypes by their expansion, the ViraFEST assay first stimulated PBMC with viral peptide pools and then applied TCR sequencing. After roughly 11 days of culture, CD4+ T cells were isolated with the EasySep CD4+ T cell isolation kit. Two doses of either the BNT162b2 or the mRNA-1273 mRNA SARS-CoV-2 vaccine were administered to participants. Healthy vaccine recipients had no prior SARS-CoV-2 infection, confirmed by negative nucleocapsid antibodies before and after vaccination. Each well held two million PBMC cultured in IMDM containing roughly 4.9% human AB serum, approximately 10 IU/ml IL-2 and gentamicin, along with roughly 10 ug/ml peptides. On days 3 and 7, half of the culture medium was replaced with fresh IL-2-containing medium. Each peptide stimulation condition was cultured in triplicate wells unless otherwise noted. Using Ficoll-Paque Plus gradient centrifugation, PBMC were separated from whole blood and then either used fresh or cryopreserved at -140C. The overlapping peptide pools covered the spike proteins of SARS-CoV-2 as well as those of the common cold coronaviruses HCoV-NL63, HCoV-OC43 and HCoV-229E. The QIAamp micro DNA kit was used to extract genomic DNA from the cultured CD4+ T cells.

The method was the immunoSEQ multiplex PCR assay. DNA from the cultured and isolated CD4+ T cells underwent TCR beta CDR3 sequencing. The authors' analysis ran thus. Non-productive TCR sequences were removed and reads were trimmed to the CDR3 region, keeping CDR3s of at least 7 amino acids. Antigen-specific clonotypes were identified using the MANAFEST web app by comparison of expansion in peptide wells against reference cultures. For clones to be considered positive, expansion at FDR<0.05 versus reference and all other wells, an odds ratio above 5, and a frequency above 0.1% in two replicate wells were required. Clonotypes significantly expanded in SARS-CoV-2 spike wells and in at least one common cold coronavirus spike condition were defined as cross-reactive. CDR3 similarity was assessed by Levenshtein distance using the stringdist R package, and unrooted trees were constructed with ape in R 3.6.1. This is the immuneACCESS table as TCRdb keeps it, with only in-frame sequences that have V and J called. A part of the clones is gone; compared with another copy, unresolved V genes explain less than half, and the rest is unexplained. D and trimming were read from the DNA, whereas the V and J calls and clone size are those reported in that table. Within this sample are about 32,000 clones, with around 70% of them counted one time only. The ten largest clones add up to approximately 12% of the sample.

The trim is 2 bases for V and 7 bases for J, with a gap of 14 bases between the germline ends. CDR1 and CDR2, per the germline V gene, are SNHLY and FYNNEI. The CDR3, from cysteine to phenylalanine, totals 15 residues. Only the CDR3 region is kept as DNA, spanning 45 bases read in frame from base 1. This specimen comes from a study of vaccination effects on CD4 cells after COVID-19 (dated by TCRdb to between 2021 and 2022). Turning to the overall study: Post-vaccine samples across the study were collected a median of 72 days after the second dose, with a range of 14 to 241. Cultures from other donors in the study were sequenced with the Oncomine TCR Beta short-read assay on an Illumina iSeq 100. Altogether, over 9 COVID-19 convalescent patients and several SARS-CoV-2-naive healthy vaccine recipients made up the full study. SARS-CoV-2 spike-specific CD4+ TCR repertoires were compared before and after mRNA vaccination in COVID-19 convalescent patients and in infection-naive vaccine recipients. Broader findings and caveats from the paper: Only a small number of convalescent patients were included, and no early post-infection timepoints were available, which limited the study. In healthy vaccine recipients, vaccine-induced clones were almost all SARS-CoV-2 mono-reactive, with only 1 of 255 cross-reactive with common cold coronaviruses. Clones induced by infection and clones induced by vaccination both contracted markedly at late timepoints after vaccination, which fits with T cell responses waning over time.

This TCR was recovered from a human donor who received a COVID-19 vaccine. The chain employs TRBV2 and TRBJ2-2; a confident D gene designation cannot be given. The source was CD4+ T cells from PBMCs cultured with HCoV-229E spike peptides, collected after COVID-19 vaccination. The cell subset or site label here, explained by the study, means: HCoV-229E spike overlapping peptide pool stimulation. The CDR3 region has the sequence CASSELVPGFGELFF. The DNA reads TGTGCCAGCAGTGAACTGGTACCGGGCTTCGGGGAGCTGTTTTTT.